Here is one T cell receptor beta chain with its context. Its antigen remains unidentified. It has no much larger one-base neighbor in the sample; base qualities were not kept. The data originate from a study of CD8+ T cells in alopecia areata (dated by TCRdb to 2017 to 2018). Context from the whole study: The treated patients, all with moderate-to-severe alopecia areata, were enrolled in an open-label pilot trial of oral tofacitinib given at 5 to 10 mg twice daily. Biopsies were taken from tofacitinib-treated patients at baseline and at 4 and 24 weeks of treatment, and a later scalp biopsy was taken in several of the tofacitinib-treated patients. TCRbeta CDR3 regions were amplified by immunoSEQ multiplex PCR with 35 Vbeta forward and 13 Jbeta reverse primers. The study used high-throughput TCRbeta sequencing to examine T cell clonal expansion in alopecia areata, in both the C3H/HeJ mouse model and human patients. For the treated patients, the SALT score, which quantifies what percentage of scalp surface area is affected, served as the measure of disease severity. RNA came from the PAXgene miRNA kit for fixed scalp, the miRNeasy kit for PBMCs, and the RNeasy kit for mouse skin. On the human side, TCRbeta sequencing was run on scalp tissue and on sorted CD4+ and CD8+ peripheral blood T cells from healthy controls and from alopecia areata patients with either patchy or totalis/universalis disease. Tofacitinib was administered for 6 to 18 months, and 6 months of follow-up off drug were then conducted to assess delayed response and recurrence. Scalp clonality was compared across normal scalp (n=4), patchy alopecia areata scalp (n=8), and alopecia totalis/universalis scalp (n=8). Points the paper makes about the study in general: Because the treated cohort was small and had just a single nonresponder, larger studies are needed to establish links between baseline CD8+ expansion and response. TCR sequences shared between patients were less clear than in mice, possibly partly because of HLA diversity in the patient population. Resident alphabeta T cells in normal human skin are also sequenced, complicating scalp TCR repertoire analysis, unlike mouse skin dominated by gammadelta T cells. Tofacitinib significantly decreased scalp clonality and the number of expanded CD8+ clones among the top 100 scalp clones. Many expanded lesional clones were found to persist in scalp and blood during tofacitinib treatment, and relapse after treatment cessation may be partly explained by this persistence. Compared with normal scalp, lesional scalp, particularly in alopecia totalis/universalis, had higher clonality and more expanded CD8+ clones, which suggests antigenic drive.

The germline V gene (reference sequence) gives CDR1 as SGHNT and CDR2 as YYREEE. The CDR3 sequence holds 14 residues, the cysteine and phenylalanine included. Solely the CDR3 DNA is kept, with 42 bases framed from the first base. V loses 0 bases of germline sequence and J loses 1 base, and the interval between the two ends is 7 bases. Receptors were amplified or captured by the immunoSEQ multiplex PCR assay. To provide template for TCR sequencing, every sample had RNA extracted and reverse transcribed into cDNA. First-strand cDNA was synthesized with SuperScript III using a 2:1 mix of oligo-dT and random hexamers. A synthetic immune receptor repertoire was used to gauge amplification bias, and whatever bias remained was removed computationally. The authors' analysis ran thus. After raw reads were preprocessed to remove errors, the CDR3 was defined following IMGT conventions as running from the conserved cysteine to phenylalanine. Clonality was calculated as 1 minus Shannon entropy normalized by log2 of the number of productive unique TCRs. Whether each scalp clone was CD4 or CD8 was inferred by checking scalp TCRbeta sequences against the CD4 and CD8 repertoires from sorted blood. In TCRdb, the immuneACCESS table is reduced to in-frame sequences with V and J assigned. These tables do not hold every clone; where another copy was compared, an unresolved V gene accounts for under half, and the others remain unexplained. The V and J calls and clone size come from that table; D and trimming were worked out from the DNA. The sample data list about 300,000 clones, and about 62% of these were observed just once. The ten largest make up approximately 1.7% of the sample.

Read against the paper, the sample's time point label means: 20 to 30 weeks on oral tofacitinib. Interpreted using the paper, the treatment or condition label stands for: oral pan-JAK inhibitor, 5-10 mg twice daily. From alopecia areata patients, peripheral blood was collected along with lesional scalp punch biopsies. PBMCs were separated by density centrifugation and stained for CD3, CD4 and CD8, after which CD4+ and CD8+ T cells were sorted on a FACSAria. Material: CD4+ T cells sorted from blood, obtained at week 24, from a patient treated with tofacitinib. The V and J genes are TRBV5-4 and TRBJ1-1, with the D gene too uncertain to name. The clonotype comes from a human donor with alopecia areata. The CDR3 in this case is CASSLEWGNTEAFF. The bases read TGTGCCAGCAGCTTGGAGTGGGGGAACACTGAAGCTTTCTTT.